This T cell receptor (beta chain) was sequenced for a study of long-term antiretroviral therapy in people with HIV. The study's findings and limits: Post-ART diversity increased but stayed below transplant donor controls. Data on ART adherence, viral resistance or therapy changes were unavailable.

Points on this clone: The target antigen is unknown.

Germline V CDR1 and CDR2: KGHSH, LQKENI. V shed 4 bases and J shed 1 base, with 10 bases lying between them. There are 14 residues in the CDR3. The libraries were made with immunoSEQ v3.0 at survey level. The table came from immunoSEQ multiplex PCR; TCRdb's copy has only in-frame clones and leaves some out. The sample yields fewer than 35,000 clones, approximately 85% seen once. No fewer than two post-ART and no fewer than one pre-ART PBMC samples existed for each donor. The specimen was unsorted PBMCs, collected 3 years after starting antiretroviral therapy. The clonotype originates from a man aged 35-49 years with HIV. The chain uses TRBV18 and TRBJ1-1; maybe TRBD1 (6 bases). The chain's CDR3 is CASSRAGANTEAFF. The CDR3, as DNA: TGTGCCAGCTCACGGGCAGGGGCGAACACTGAAGCTTTCTTT.